The clone carrying this TCR beta chain was detected ten times or more. Individual cDNA molecules carried attached unique molecular identifiers. TCRdb re-called the 5' RACE reads with MiXCR, one entry per CDR3 protein. The sample gives approximately 76,000 distinct CDR3 sequences, 12% of which show up once; about 1.3% is in the top ten. The sample belongs to a study of early T cells in non-severe SARS-CoV-2 infection. This CDR3 has 13 residues. V was shortened by 6 bases and J by 5 bases, with 11 bases between the two germline ends. Germline V gene sequence: CDR1 KGHSH, CDR2 LQKENI. Sequenced input: whole blood. The TCR comes from an adult who was a healthcare worker with PCR-confirmed SARS-CoV-2 infection or an uninfected control (not recorded which). The chain combines TRBV18 with TRBJ1-5, with a tentative D call TRBD1 (5 bases). CDR3 sequence reads: CASSYGGDQPQHF. In DNA, the CDR3 is TGTGCCAGCTCGTATGGGGGGGATCAGCCCCAGCATTTT.